This T cell receptor beta chain derives from a study of response to subunit inactivated influenza vaccine. Study-level results: Authors suggested few new T cells are recruited by each seasonal influenza vaccination.

The CDR3 sequence is 16 residues long. Germline V CDR1 and CDR2: MNHEY, SMNVEV (reference sequence). The V end lost 3 bases, the J end lost 4 bases, and 15 bases lay between the germline ends. This clonotype has a count of ten or more. Antigen specificity is unknown. TCRdb reprocessed the RT-PCR reads with MiXCR, giving one entry per CDR3 protein. Of 400,000 to 650,000 distinct CDR3 sequences in the sample, approximately 7.8% are singletons; the top ten hold around 13%. Source: PBMCs from blood, taken less than 30 months after vaccination. This receptor was identified in a man aged 45 to 75 who received an inactivated influenza vaccine. The chain uses TRBV27 and TRBJ2-2; D perhaps matches TRBD2 (6 bases). CDR3 DNA sequence: TGTGCCAGCAGTTTTATTGGAGGGCGGGGCACCGGGGAGCTGTTTTTT. Encoded protein: CASSFIGGRGTGELFF.